Listed below are T cell receptor beta chains from one sample, sequenced in a study of Ad26.COV2.S vaccination and SARS-CoV-2 variants. The data were produced by immunoSEQ multiplex PCR, yet TCRdb's version contains in-frame clones alone and is incomplete. The sample holds around 400,000 clones; around 90% are singletons and the top ten take 12%. Sequencing used peripheral blood, obtained in a trial of Ad26.COV2.S vaccine versus placebo. The receptors originated from a person aged 18-60 years who received the Ad26.COV2.S COVID-19 vaccine or a placebo. The CDR3 runs from the conserved cysteine through the conserved F or W. The order of the fields is J gene, V gene, D gene, CDR3 protein. A D gene is named only where the DNA matches it firmly.

j_call: TRBJ2-1; v_call: TRBV29-1; d_call: TRBD2; cdr3_aa: CSVERTSGPQDEQFF
j_call: TRBJ2-3; v_call: TRBV5-8; d_call: TRBD2; cdr3_aa: CASSPRLAGGTDTQYF
j_call: TRBJ2-2; v_call: TRBV30; d_call: -; cdr3_aa: CARDRDSGLGGTGELFF
j_call: TRBJ2-1; v_call: TRBV18; d_call: TRBD2; cdr3_aa: CASSPSEIAGVNEQFF
j_call: TRBJ1-5; v_call: TRBV7-2; d_call: -; cdr3_aa: CASSGPNQPQHF
j_call: TRBJ2-2; v_call: TRBV5-1; d_call: TRBD2; cdr3_aa: CASSLQLAGYANTGELFF
j_call: TRBJ2-1; v_call: TRBV5-1; d_call: -; cdr3_aa: CASSLVAAYNEQFF
j_call: TRBJ1-1; v_call: TRBV7-9; d_call: TRBD1; cdr3_aa: CASSSLPGGAGHTEAFF
j_call: TRBJ1-1; v_call: TRBV30; d_call: TRBD1; cdr3_aa: CAWRDRNTEAFF
j_call: TRBJ2-1; v_call: TRBV30; d_call: -; cdr3_aa: CAWSRLSSEQFF
j_call: TRBJ2-7; v_call: TRBV20-1; d_call: -; cdr3_aa: CSARDANEQYF
j_call: TRBJ2-7; v_call: TRBV4-1; d_call: -; cdr3_aa: CASSALWAGPTYEQYF
j_call: TRBJ2-2; v_call: TRBV7-2; d_call: -; cdr3_aa: CASAQIRREELFF
j_call: TRBJ1-5; v_call: TRBV7-8; d_call: -; cdr3_aa: CASSSGTQGGNQPQHF
j_call: TRBJ2-7; v_call: TRBV11-2; d_call: TRBD2; cdr3_aa: CASSLTGTNNYEQYF
j_call: TRBJ1-2; v_call: TRBV7-9; d_call: TRBD1; cdr3_aa: CASSIGQGSYGYTF
j_call: TRBJ2-3; v_call: TRBV7-2; d_call: TRBD2; cdr3_aa: CASSYPGTSRADTQYF
j_call: TRBJ2-5; v_call: TRBV28; d_call: -; cdr3_aa: CASSPSPRASAQYF
j_call: TRBJ1-4; v_call: TRBV3-1/TRBV3-2; d_call: -; cdr3_aa: CASSQDGGEKLFF
j_call: TRBJ2-2; v_call: TRBV6-4; d_call: -; cdr3_aa: CASSVVSFENTGELFF
j_call: TRBJ2-7; v_call: TRBV7-9; d_call: -; cdr3_aa: CASSFGSPSQHYEQYF
j_call: TRBJ2-1; v_call: TRBV5-6; d_call: -; cdr3_aa: CASSLGLTGTYNEQFF
j_call: TRBJ2-1; v_call: TRBV7-2; d_call: TRBD2; cdr3_aa: CASSLGRGGYNEQFF
j_call: TRBJ1-1; v_call: TRBV5-6; d_call: -; cdr3_aa: CASTMNPVLNTEAFF
j_call: TRBJ2-3; v_call: TRBV6-6; d_call: -; cdr3_aa: CASSYSVSGHTDTQYF
j_call: TRBJ2-7; v_call: TRBV13; d_call: TRBD1; cdr3_aa: CASSSGDRVELYEQYF
j_call: TRBJ2-3; v_call: TRBV19; d_call: TRBD2; cdr3_aa: CASSLKLMAGGVGTQYF
j_call: TRBJ2-1; v_call: TRBV6-5; d_call: TRBD2; cdr3_aa: CASNARSGREEFF
j_call: TRBJ2-5; v_call: TRBV4-3; d_call: -; cdr3_aa: CASSQQVAESQETQYF
j_call: TRBJ2-1; v_call: TRBV6-5; d_call: TRBD2; cdr3_aa: CASTGTSGYNEQFF
j_call: TRBJ1-5; v_call: TRBV2; d_call: -; cdr3_aa: CASSVWLSDSHSNQPQHF
j_call: TRBJ1-4; v_call: TRBV3-1/TRBV3-2; d_call: -; cdr3_aa: CASSRFTGTQTEKLFF
j_call: TRBJ1-1; v_call: TRBV28; d_call: -; cdr3_aa: CASSFSDTEAFF
j_call: TRBJ2-7; v_call: TRBV30; d_call: TRBD1; cdr3_aa: CAWRDRGESYEQYF
j_call: TRBJ2-1; v_call: TRBV7-6; d_call: -; cdr3_aa: CASSLEGRKREQFF
j_call: TRBJ2-7; v_call: TRBV2; d_call: -; cdr3_aa: CASSAGPYEQYF
j_call: TRBJ1-1; v_call: TRBV7-2; d_call: TRBD1; cdr3_aa: CASRGGGSDTEAFF
j_call: TRBJ1-1; v_call: TRBV27; d_call: -; cdr3_aa: CASSLNYPGMATEAFF
j_call: TRBJ2-7; v_call: TRBV29-1; d_call: TRBD1; cdr3_aa: CSVEITGVNRQYF
j_call: TRBJ1-1; v_call: TRBV20-1; d_call: -; cdr3_aa: CSASHPQGRYTEAFF
j_call: TRBJ2-7; v_call: TRBV28; d_call: -; cdr3_aa: CASSQFAVGPSSYEQYF
j_call: TRBJ2-7; v_call: TRBV18; d_call: -; cdr3_aa: CASSPSQHEQYF
j_call: TRBJ2-2; v_call: TRBV6-5; d_call: -; cdr3_aa: CASTARVHTGELFF
j_call: TRBJ2-3; v_call: TRBV2; d_call: TRBD2; cdr3_aa: CASSEVGLAGWDTDTQYF
j_call: TRBJ2-2; v_call: TRBV18; d_call: TRBD1; cdr3_aa: CASSPRDRFSNTGELFF
j_call: TRBJ2-7; v_call: TRBV6-5; d_call: TRBD2; cdr3_aa: CASSIGASGVYEQYF
j_call: TRBJ2-7; v_call: TRBV5-1; d_call: TRBD1; cdr3_aa: CASSVGTGTYEQYF
j_call: TRBJ2-1; v_call: TRBV2; d_call: TRBD2; cdr3_aa: CASIAGINYNEQFF
j_call: TRBJ2-2; v_call: TRBV30; d_call: -; cdr3_aa: CATEQGGTGELFF
j_call: TRBJ2-1; v_call: TRBV27; d_call: -; cdr3_aa: CASSPYPAGELFF
j_call: TRBJ2-5; v_call: TRBV7-9; d_call: TRBD1; cdr3_aa: CASSSPRQGETQYF
j_call: TRBJ2-1; v_call: TRBV30; d_call: TRBD2; cdr3_aa: CAWSPLAGPYNEQFF
j_call: TRBJ2-3; v_call: TRBV5-1; d_call: -; cdr3_aa: CASSLGSGGGVLWTDTQYF